This TCR beta chain was retrieved from a study of T cells in localized non-small cell lung cancer. Sequencing was performed with immunoSEQ multiplex PCR; in TCRdb, only in-frame clones are kept and a portion is missing. The table includes about 54,000 clones, over 75% detected once. With regard to this clone: Its antigen is unknown.

The germline CDR1 and CDR2 sequences are ENHRY and SYGVKD. The CDR3 extends over 13 amino acids. V dropped 9 bases and J dropped 2 bases, with 12 bases sitting between them. General study findings and limits: Of the tissues analyzed, uninvolved adjacent lung showed maximal T cell clonality, greater than tumor. Investigators sequenced only a single tumor region, leaving heterogeneity possible. A denser population of T cells in blood accompanied longer overall survival.

The starting material was peripheral blood, obtained before any cancer treatment. This chain connects TRBV10-3 to TRBJ2-3, with D perhaps matching TRBD1 or TRBD2 (5 bases each). The source is a female donor older than 55 with stage II squamous cell lung carcinoma. This chain's CDR3 is CAMRGTDTDTQYF. In nucleotides, the CDR3 is TGTGCCATGAGGGGAACGGACACAGATACGCAGTATTTT.